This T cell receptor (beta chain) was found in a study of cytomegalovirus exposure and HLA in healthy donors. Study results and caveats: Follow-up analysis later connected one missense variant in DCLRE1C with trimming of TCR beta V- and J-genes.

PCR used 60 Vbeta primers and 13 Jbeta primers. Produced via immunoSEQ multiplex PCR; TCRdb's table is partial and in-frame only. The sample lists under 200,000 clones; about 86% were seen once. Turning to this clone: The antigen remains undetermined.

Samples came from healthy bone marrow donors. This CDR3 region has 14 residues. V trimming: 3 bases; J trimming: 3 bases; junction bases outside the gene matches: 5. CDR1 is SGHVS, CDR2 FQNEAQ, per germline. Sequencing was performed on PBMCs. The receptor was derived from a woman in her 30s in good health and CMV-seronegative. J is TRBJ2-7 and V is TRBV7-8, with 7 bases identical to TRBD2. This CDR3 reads CASSFGRASYEQYF. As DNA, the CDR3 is TGTGCCAGCAGCTTTGGGAGGGCCAGCTACGAGCAGTACTTC.